The 5 T cell receptor beta chains listed next were all sequenced from one sample in a study of blood T cell repertoires in COVID-19. The protocol was immunoSEQ multiplex PCR, while the TCRdb copy is restricted to in-frame clones and leaves out a portion. The repertoire holds some 250,000 clones, with 85% to 90% as singletons. The sample was PBMCs or T cells enriched from blood (not recorded which). All receptors derive from a man aged 18 to 29 who had recovered from COVID-19.

This chain uses TRBV19 with TRBJ1-1; the D is unclear. Germline V lookup: CDR1 LNHDA, CDR2 SQIVND (reference sequence). Trimming removed 5 bases at V and 1 base at J, with 8 bases between. The CDR3 has 13 residues. In nucleotides, the CDR3 is TGTGCCAGTAGTGCGTACAGGAACACTGAAGCTTTCTTT. This encodes CASSAYRNTEAFF.

V is TRBV19 and J is TRBJ2-5; perhaps TRBD2 as D (6 bases). The CDR3 contains 14 residues. V dropped 1 base and J dropped 2 bases, with 8 bases sitting between them. CDR1 LNHDA and CDR2 SQIVND come from the germline V gene (reference sequence). CDR3 nucleotide sequence: TGTGCCAGTAGTATAGCGGCGGGGCAAGAGACCCAGTACTTC. Translated: CASSIAAGQETQYF.

The chain has TRBV4-2 and TRBJ2-5, with 9 bases matching TRBD2. Trimming at V came to 0 bases and at J to 4 bases, leaving 3 bases not matched to a gene. The germline V gene encodes CDR1 LGHNA and CDR2 YNFKEQ. There are 15 residues in the CDR3. The CDR3 bases are TGTGCCAGCAGCCAAGATCAGGGACTAGCAGAGACCCAGTACTTC. Protein product: CASSQDQGLAETQYF.

V gene TRBV29-1 combines with J gene TRBJ2-7; 7 bases are a match to TRBD1. The CDR3 extends over 13 amino acids. CDR1 is SQVTM and CDR2 is ANQGSEA in the germline V gene. Germline trimming cut 7 bases from V and 3 bases from J; bases unmatched to any gene: 9. The CDR3 reads CSDDGDSFYEQYF. The CDR3 DNA is TGCAGCGATGATGGGGACAGTTTCTACGAGCAGTACTTC.

The V call is TRBV4-1, the J call TRBJ2-1; D may be TRBD1 (6 bases). V dropped 1 base and J dropped 0 bases, with 13 bases sitting between them. The germline V gene encodes CDR1 MGHRA and CDR2 YSYEKL. This CDR3 region has 17 residues. The CDR3 DNA is TGCGCCAGCAGCCAAGGCACAGGGCCCAGCTCCTACAATGAGCAGTTCTTC. Translation: CASSQGTGPSSYNEQFF.